This TCR beta chain was identified during a study of cytomegalovirus exposure and HLA in healthy donors. Study outcomes and limitations: A list of 150 or so TCR beta chains associated with cytomegalovirus was given. With high specificity and sensitivity, the classifier reportedly diagnosed cytomegalovirus status. It was only CMV serostatus that was available as immune exposure information.

Researchers ran the PCR with 60 Vbeta and 13 Jbeta primers. Libraries were prepared by immunoSEQ multiplex PCR; TCRdb keeps only in-frame clonotypes and omits some of them. Here the sample spans approximately 150,000 clones, 75% to 90% being singletons. Each donor was nominally healthy when sampled (though unrecorded immune exposures were likely). A note on this clone: Its antigen is not identified. Germline is not matched at one junction end, which may reflect a read error.

This CDR3 is built from 18 residues. Germline CDR1 SGHRS, CDR2 YFSETQ. The V and J genes are TRBV5-1 and TRBJ2-6; TRBD1 aligns across 10 bases. Input material: PBMCs. The sequence was collected from a male donor in good health and CMV-seronegative. CDR3 region: CASSTPGQGFGGANGLTF. The CDR3 DNA sequence: TGCGCCAGCAGCACACCGGGACAGGGGTTTGGTGGGGCCAACGGCCTGACTTTC.